The 4 T cell receptor beta chains presented below share a single source sample, sequenced in a study of blood T cell repertoires in COVID-19. The method was immunoSEQ multiplex PCR; TCRdb's version includes in-frame clones alone and lacks a portion of them. In the table there are 150,000 to 180,000 clones, 65% to 90% of which are singletons. The specimen sequenced was peripheral blood. These receptor sequences come from a woman in her fifties or sixties with COVID-19, enrolled during active disease.

V usage is TRBV19 and J usage is TRBJ2-7; D might be TRBD2 (6 bases). V lost 5 bases and J 6 bases, leaving 8 bases between the germline ends. This CDR3 is 11 amino acids long. CDR1 and CDR2 from the germline V gene are LNHDA and SQIVND (reference sequence). CDR3 loop: CASSGGREQYF. CDR3 DNA: TGTGCCAGTAGTGGAGGGCGCGAGCAGTACTTC. The full variable domain, with the rest looked up from reference TRBV19 and TRBJ2-7, is DGGITQSPKYLFRKEGQNVTLSCEQNLNHDAMYWYRQDPGQGLRLIYYSQIVNDFQKGDIAEGYSVSREKKESFPLTVTSAQKNPTAFYLCASSGGREQYFGPGTRLTVT.

This rearrangement joins TRBV6-5 to TRBJ2-5; 10 bases match TRBD2. The J segment lost 4 bases and the V segment lost 6 bases, leaving 8 bases of the junction unmatched. This CDR3 has 15 residues. CDR1 is MNHEY, CDR2 SVGAGI, per germline. This chain's CDR3 is CASSPGWTSGETQYF. The CDR3 bases are TGTGCCAGCAGCCCGGGGTGGACTAGCGGAGAGACCCAGTACTTC.

This sequence joins TRBV5-1 and TRBJ1-2; weak D call: TRBD1 (5 bases). CDR1 is SGHRS, CDR2 YFSETQ, per germline. V was clipped by 0 bases and J by 4 bases, with 13 bases between them. The CDR3 is 15 amino acids. The CDR3: CASSLDGGQAYGYTF. The CDR3 nucleotides are TGCGCCAGCAGCTTGGACGGGGGTCAGGCCTATGGCTACACCTTC. The complete variable domain, with remaining parts taken from reference TRBV5-1 and TRBJ1-2, reads KAGVTQTPRYLIKTRGQQVTLSCSPISGHRSVSWYQQTPGQGLQFLFEYFSETQRNKGNFPGRFSGRQFSNSRSEMNVSTLELGDSALYLCASSLDGGQAYGYTFGSGTRLTVV.

The chain combines TRBV20-1 with TRBJ2-7; TRBD1 might be the D (7 bases). Germline lookup yields CDR1 DFQATT and CDR2 SNEGSKA (reference sequence). Trimming removed 5 bases at V and 6 bases at J, with 11 bases between. CDR3 size: 11 residues. The CDR3 is CSAYRGGEQYF. CDR3 in DNA: TGCAGTGCTTACAGGGGAGGCGAGCAGTACTTC.